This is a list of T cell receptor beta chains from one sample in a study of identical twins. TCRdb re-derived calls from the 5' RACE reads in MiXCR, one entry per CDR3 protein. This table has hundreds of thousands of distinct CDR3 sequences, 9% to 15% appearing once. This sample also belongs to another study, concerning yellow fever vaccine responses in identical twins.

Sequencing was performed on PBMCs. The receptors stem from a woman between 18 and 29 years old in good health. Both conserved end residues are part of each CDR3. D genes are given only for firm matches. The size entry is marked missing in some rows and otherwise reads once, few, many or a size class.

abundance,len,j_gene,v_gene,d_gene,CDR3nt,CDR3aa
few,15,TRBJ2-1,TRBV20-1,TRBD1,TGCAGTGCCGGGACAGGGTTCGACGAAACGCGTGAGCAGTTCTTC,CSAGTGFDETREQFF
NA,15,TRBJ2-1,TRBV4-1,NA,TGCGCCAGCAGCCAAGGTTTCAGAAACTACAATGAGCAGTTCTTC,CASSQGFRNYNEQFF
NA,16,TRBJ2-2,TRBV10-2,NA,TGCGCCAGCAGTGGCCTCCGACAGCGGAACACCGGGGAGCTGTTTTTT,CASSGLRQRNTGELFF
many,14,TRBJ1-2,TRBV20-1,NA,TGCAGTGCTCCCAAAGGAATCAGTAACTATGGCTACACCTTC,CSAPKGISNYGYTF
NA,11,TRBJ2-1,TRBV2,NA,TGTGCCAGCAAAAGGGACCGTGAGCAGTTCTTC,CASKRDREQFF
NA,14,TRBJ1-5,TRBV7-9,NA,TGTGCCAGCAGCCCCAGTAGTCTTGCGGAGCCCCAGCATTTT,CASSPSSLAEPQHF
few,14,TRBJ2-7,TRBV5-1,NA,TGCGCCAGCAGTTTTACGACTCCCTCCTACGAGCAGTACTTC,CASSFTTPSYEQYF
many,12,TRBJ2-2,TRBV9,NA,TGTGCCAGCAGCGTAGTCTCCGGGGAGCTGTTTTTT,CASSVVSGELFF
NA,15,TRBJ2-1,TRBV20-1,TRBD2,TGCAGTGCTACCATTCTAGCGGGAACCTACAATGAGCAGTTCTTC,CSATILAGTYNEQFF
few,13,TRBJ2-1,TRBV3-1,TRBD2,TGTGCCGCGGGGGGAGCGGGTTACAATGAGCAGTTCTTC,CAAGGAGYNEQFF
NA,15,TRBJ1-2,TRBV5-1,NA,TGCGCCAGCAGCTTGGGGACAACTACTAACTATGGCTACACCTTC,CASSLGTTTNYGYTF
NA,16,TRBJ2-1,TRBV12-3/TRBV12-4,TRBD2,TGTGCCAGCAGCTTAGCGGTAGCGGGGATCTACAATGAGCAGTTCTTC,CASSLAVAGIYNEQFF
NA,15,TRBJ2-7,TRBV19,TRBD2,TGTGCCAGTAGTATAGCGGGAGGGCCATCCTACGAGCAGTACTTC,CASSIAGGPSYEQYF
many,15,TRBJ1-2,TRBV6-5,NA,TGTGCCAGCAGTTATTGGCAGGCCGGCCGTCGTGGCTACACCTTC,CASSYWQAGRRGYTF
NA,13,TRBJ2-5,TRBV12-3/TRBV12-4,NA,TGTGCCAGCAGTTTGAACAGGGCGCAGACCCAGTACTTC,CASSLNRAQTQYF
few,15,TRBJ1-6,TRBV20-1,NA,TGCAGTGCTGCAAGGGCAGGGGCGGTGGATTCACCCCTCCACTTT,CSAARAGAVDSPLHF
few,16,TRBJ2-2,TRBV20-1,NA,TGCAGTGCTAGAGGGGGCTATACGGGGAACACCGGGGAGCTGTTTTTT,CSARGGYTGNTGELFF
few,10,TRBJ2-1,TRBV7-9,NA,TGTGCCAGCAGCCTTATGAAGCAGTTCTTC,CASSLMKQFF
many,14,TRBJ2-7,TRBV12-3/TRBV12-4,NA,TGTGCCAGCAGCCTTGACAGGTTTAGGTACGAGCAGTACTTC,CASSLDRFRYEQYF
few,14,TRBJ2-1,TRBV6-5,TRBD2,TGTGCCAGCAGTTCGTGGACTAGCGGGAATGAGCAGTTCTTC,CASSSWTSGNEQFF
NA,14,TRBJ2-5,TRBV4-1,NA,TGCGCCAGCAGCCAAGAGGGAGGATGGGAGACCCAGTACTTC,CASSQEGGWETQYF
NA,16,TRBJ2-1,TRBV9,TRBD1,TGTGCCAGCAGCCCCCTGGGACAGGGAGTATACAATGAGCAGTTCTTC,CASSPLGQGVYNEQFF
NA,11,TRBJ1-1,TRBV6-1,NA,TGTGCCACCATCTTTCGGGATGAAGCTTTCTTT,CATIFRDEAFF
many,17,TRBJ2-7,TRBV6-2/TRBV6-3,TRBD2,TGTGCCAGCAGTTACGGTGACCTAGCGGTTTTCACTTACGAGCAGTACTTC,CASSYGDLAVFTYEQYF
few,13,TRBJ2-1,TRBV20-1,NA,TGCAGTGCTAGACCCTTTAGCGGCAATGAGCAGTTCTTC,CSARPFSGNEQFF
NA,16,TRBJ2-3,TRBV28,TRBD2,TGTGCCAGCAGTTTGGGCCTAGCGGGGATCGCAGATACGCAGTATTTT,CASSLGLAGIADTQYF
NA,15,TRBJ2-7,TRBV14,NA,TGTGCCAGCAGCCAAGGATGGGGGACCGGTTACGAGCAGTACTTC,CASSQGWGTGYEQYF
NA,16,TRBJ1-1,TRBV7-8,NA,TGTGCCAGCAGCTTAGGAACAACAGGGTTGAACACTGAAGCTTTCTTT,CASSLGTTGLNTEAFF
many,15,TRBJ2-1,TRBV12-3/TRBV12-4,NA,TGTGCCAGCAGTTACCAACCCCGTGGTAGCAATGAGCAGTTCTTC,CASSYQPRGSNEQFF
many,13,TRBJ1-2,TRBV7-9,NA,TGTGCCAGCAGCTTAGGTCTTAACTATGGCTACACCTTC,CASSLGLNYGYTF
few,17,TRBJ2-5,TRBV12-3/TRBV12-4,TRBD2,TGTGCCAGCAGTTCGGGACTAGCGGGACGGTACCAAGAGACCCAGTACTTC,CASSSGLAGRYQETQYF
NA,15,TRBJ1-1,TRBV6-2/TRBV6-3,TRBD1,TGTGCCAGCAGTGGTTCCGACAGGGTTAGCACTGAAGCTTTCTTT,CASSGSDRVSTEAFF
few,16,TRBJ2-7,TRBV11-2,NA,TGTGCCAGCAGCTTAGTTCCCCCACAGGGTACCTACGAGCAGTACTTC,CASSLVPPQGTYEQYF
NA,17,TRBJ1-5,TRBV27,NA,TGTGCCAGCAGTTTGGGGGGGCCCTGGCCTCGCAATCAGCCCCAGCATTTT,CASSLGGPWPRNQPQHF
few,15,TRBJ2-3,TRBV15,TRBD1,TGTGCCACCAGCAGAGATAGGACAGGGACAGATACGCAGTATTTT,CATSRDRTGTDTQYF
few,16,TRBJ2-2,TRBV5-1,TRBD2,TGCGCCAGCAGCTTGGGACTAGCGGTCGACACCGGGGAGCTGTTTTTT,CASSLGLAVDTGELFF
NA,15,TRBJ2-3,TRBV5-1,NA,TGCGCCAGCAGCCGAGAGTTCCCCCACACAGATACGCAGTATTTT,CASSREFPHTDTQYF
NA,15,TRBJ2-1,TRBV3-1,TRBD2,TGTGCCAGCAGCCAAGGGACTAGCGGGAATGATGAGCAGTTCTTC,CASSQGTSGNDEQFF
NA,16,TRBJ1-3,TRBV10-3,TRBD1,TGTGCCGGCCAAACCGGGACAGGGACTTCTGGAAACACCATATATTTT,CAGQTGTGTSGNTIYF
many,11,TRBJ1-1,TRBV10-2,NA,TGCGCCAGCAGTGATAAAGGTGAAGCTTTCTTT,CASSDKGEAFF
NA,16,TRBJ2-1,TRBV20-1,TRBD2,TGCAGTGCTAGAGGGACTAGCGGTATCTCCTACAATGAGCAGTTCTTC,CSARGTSGISYNEQFF
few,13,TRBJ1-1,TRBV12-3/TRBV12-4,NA,TGTGCCAGCAGTCAAAGGTTAGCGTCTGAAGCTTTCTTT,CASSQRLASEAFF
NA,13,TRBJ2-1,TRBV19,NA,TGTGCCAGTAGTCTATTAATGGACAATGAGCAGTTCTTC,CASSLLMDNEQFF
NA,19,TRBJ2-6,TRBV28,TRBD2,TGTGCCAGCAGGGCCCCTTCGCGGGGGGTCTTCTCTGGGGCCAACGTCCTGACTTTC,CASRAPSRGVFSGANVLTF
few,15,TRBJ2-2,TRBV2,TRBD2,TGTGCCACAACCGGGACTAGCGGGGTCGCCGGGGAGCTGTTTTTT,CATTGTSGVAGELFF
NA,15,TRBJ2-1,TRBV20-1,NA,TGCAGTGCCGTACTGACAGGAGGAGCCTACAATGAGCAGTTCTTC,CSAVLTGGAYNEQFF
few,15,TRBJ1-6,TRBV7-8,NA,TGTGCCAGCAGCTCCCGCCGGACAGATAATTCACCCCTCCACTTT,CASSSRRTDNSPLHF
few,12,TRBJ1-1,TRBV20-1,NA,TGCAGTGCTAGCGGGCCGAACACTGAAGCTTTCTTT,CSASGPNTEAFF
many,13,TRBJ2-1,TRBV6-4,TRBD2,TGTGCCAGCAGCAGACTAGCGGGCAATGAGCAGTTCTTC,CASSRLAGNEQFF
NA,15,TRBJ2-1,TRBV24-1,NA,TGTGCCACAGGGGTAGCGGACCTCCTAGGCAATGAGCAGTTCTTC,CATGVADLLGNEQFF
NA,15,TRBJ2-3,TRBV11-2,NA,TGTGCCAGCAGCTTAATCCGGGACGGACGAAATACGCAGTATTTT,CASSLIRDGRNTQYF
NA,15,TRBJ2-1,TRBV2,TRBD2,TGTGCCAGCAGTGAAGCAGGGACTAGTTTCCATGAGCAGTTCTTC,CASSEAGTSFHEQFF
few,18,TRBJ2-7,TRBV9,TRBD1,TGTGCCAGCAGCGTAGCGCCCTCGGGACAGGGTCTCTCCTACGAGCAGTACTTC,CASSVAPSGQGLSYEQYF
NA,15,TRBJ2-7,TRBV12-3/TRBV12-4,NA,TGTGCCAGCAGAGGGGGACTCCGGAGCTCCTACGAGCAGTACTTC,CASRGGLRSSYEQYF
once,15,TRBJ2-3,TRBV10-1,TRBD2,TGCGCCAGCAGAAAGAGCGGGAGTAACACAGATACGCAGTATTTT,CASRKSGSNTDTQYF
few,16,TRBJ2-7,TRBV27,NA,TGTGCCAGCAGTTTATCTCTCGCGACGGCGGTCTACGAGCAGTACTTC,CASSLSLATAVYEQYF
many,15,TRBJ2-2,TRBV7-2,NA,TGTGCCAGCAGCCACAGGGCCCGAAACACCGGGGAGCTGTTTTTT,CASSHRARNTGELFF
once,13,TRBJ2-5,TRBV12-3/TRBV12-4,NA,TGTGCCAGCAGTGCCGAGAACCGGTGGACCCAGTACTTC,CASSAENRWTQYF
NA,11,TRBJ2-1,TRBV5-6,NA,TGTGCCAGCAGCTGGCTCAAGGAGCAGTTCTTC,CASSWLKEQFF